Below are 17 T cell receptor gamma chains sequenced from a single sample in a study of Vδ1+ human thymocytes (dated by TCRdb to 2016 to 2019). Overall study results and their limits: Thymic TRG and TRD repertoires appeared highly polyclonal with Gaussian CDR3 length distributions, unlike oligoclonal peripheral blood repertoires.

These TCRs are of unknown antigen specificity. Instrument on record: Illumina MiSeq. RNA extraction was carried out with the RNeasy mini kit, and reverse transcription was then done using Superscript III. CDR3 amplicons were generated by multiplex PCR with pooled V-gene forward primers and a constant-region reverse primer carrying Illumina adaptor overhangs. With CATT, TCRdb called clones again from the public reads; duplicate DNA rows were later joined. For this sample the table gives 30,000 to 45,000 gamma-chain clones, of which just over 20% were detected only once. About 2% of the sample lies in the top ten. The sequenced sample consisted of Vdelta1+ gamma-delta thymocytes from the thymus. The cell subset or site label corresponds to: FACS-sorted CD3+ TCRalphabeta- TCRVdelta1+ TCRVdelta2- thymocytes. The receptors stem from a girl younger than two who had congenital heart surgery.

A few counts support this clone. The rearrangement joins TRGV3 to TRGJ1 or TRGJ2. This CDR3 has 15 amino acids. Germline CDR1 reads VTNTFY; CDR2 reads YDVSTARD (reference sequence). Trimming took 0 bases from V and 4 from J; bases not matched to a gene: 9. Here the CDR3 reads CATWDRHNLYYKKLF. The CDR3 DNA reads TGTGCCACCTGGGACAGGCATAACCTCTATTATAAGAAACTCTTT.

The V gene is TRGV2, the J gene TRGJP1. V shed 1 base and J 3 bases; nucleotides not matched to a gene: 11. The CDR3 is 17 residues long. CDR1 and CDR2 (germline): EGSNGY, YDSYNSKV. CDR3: CATWDGGGVATGWFKIF. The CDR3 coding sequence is TGTGCCACCTGGGACGGTGGCGGGGTTGCCACTGGTTGGTTCAAGATATTT.

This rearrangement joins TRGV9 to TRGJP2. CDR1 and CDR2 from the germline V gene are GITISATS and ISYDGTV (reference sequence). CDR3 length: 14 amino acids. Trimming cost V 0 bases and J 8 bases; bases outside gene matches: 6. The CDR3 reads CALWEVGRDWIKTF. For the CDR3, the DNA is TGTGCCTTGTGGGAGGTGGGTCGGGATTGGATCAAGACGTTT.

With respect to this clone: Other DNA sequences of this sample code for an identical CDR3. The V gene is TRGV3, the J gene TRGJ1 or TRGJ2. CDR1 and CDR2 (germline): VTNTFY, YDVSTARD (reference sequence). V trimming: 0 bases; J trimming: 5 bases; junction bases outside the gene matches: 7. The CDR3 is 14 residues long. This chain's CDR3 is CATWDRPRNYKKLF. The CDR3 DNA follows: TGTGCCACCTGGGACAGGCCTAGAAATTATAAGAAACTCTTT.

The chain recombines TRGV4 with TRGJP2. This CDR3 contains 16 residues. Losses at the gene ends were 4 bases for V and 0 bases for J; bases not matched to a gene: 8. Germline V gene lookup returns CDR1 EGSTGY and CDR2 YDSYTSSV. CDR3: CATWERSNSSDWIKTF. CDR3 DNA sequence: TGTGCCACCTGGGAAAGGAGTAATAGTAGTGATTGGATCAAGACGTTT.

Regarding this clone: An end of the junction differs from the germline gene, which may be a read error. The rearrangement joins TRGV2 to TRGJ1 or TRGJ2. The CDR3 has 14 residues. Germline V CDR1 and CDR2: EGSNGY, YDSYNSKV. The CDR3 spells CATWDGADFYEKLF. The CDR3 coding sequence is TGTGCCACCTGGGACGGGGCGGATTTTTATGAGAAACTCTTT.

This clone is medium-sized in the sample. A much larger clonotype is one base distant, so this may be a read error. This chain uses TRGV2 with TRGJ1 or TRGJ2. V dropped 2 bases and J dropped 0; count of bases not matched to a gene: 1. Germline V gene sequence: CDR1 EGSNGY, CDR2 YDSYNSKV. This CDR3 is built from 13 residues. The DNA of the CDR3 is TGTGCCACCTGGGACGTGAATTATTATAAGAAACTCTTT. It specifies CATWDVNYYKKLF.

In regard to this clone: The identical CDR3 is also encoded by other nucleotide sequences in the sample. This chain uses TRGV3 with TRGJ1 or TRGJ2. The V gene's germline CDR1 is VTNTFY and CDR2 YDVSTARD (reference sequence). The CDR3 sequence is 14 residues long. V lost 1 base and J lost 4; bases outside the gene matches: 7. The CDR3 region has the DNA TGTGCCACCTGGGACAGACCCCTCTATTATAAGAAACTCTTT. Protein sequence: CATWDRPLYYKKLF.

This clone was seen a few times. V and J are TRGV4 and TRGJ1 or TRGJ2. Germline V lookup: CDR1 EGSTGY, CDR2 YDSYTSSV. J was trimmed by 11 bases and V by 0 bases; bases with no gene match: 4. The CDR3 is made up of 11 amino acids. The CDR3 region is CATWDGPEKLF. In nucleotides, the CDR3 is TGTGCCACCTGGGATGGGCCCGAGAAACTCTTT.

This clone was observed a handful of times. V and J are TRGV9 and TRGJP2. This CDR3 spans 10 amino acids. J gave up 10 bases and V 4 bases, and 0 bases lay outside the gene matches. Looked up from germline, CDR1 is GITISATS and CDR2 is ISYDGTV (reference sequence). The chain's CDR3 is CALWDWIKTF. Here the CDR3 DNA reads TGTGCCTTGTGGGATTGGATCAAGACGTTT.

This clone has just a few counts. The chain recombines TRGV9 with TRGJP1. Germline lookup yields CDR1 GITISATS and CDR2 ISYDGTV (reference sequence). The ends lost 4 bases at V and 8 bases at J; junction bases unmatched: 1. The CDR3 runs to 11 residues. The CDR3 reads CALWDGWFKIF. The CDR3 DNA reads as TGTGCCTTGTGGGACGGTTGGTTCAAGATATTT.

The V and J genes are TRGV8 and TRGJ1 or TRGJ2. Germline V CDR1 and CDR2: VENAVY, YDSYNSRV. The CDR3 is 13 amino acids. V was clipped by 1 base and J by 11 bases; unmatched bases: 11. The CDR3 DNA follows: TGTGCCACCTGGGATAGAAACCACCGGGAGAAACTCTTT. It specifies CATWDRNHREKLF.

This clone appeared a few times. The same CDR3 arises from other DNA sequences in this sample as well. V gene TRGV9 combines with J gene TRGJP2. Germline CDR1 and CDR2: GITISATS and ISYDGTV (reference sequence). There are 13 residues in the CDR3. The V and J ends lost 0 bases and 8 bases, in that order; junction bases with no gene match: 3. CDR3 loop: CALWEVPDWIKTF. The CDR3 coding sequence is TGTGCCTTGTGGGAGGTGCCGGATTGGATCAAGACGTTT.

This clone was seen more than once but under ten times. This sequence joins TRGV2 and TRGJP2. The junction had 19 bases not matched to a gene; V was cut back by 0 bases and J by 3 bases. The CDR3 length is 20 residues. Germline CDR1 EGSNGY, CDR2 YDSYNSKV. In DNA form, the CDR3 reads TGTGCCACCTGGGACGGGCCCGATCGAGTATGGGGCGGTAGTGATTGGATCAAGACGTTT. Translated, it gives CATWDGPDRVWGGSDWIKTF.

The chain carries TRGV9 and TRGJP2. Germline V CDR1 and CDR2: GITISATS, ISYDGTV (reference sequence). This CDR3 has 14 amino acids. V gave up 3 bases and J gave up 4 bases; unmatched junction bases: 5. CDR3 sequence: CALWESTSDWIKTF. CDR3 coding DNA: TGTGCCTTGTGGGAGTCCACTAGTGATTGGATCAAGACGTTT.

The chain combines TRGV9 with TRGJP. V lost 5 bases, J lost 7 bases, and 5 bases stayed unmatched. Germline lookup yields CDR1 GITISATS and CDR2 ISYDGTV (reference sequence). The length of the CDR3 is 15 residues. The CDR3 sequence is CALWVQELGKKIKVF. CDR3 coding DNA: TGTGCCTTGTGGGTGCAGGAGTTGGGCAAAAAAATCAAGGTATTT.

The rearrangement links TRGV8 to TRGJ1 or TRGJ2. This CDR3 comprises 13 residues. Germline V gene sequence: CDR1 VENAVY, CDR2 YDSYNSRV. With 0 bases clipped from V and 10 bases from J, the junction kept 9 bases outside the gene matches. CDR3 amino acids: CATWDRPPPKKLF. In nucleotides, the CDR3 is TGTGCCACCTGGGATAGGCCTCCGCCCAAGAAACTCTTT.